This T cell receptor (beta chain) is drawn from a study of long-term antiretroviral therapy in people with HIV. People in the study who had HIV all got their treatment in the United States. Study observations and caveats: HIV repertoires showed narrower CDR3 length ranges than controls.

Per germline, CDR1 LNHDA and CDR2 SQIVND (reference sequence). This CDR3 region has 15 residues. The V gene lost 6 bases and the J gene lost 4 bases, with 16 bases spanning the gap. Investigators performed immunoSEQ version v3.0 at survey level. The method was immunoSEQ multiplex PCR; TCRdb's version includes in-frame clones alone and lacks a portion of them. The sample lists tens of thousands of clones; just over 90% were seen once. To note about this clone: The antigen is not known.

This material consisted of unsorted PBMCs, taken 7.6 years after starting antiretroviral therapy. This chain connects TRBV19 to TRBJ1-5; D might be TRBD1 (6 bases). The sequence derives from a woman aged 40 to 50 with HIV. The CDR3 sequence is CASSRLRGRNQPQHF. CDR3 in DNA: TGTGCCAGTAGCAGACTCAGGGGAAGGAATCAGCCCCAGCATTTT.